The 6 T cell receptor beta chains reported below all come from one sample, sequenced in a study of CD8+ T cells in alopecia areata. After isolation, RNA underwent reverse transcription to generate cDNA as the sequencing template. The table came from immunoSEQ multiplex PCR; TCRdb's copy has only in-frame clones and leaves some out. This sample comprises around 100,000 clones, none seen once only. Sequenced input: lesional skin. The receptors shown here come from a C3H/HeJ mouse with alopecia areata. MHC haplotype here: H2-k.

To note about this clone: These gene names are mouse names. The read terminates 4 residues ahead of where the CDR3 ends, so the germline J gene completes it. The chain links TRBV31 to TRBJ2-5; perhaps TRBD1 as D (6 bases). Germline assignment: CDR1 GKSSPN and CDR2 SITVG. CDR3 size: 12 residues. The covered CDR3 bases are TGTGCCTGGCAGGGGTGGAAAGAC. It specifies CAWQGWKD. The full-length CDR3 reads as CAWQGWKDTQYF.

The table lists this clone with a few counts. The gene symbols are mouse symbols. The CDR3 end is not reached by the read, which stops 4 residues before it; the germline J gene fills it in. V is TRBV13-3 and J is TRBJ2-5; 7 nucleotides line up with TRBD1. Germline loops: CDR1 NNHDY, CDR2 SYVADS. The CDR3 length is 13 residues. The CDR3 sequence is CASGRDSWDTQYF. The sequenced part of the CDR3 DNA is TGTGCCAGCGGCCGGGACAGTTGGGAC.

This clone was seen at least ten times. Gene and germline names: mouse. The CDR3 goes on 4 residues after the read ends, and that part is filled in from the germline J gene. The rearrangement joins TRBV14 to TRBJ2-4; weak D call: TRBD2 (6 bases). Trimming shortened V by 5 bases and J by 3 bases, and 13 bases separated the two germline ends. Germline V gene sequence: CDR1 SGHDT, CDR2 FRDEAV. The CDR3 runs to 14 residues. The sequenced CDR3 bases are TGTGCCAGCAGCCTCGGGGGGTACCAAAAC. Protein sequence: CASSLGGYQN. The complete CDR3 protein is CASSLGGYQNTLYF.

Concerning this clone itself: Mouse names are used for the genes. The CDR3 spells CASSTAGNTGQLYF. The covered CDR3 bases are TGTGCCAGCAGTACCGCAGGAAACACCGGG. This sequence joins TRBV19 and TRBJ2-2; D not certain. The read gets to within 4 residues of the CDR3 end, and the germline J gene fills in the rest. CDR1 is FNHDT, CDR2 SITEND, per germline (reference sequence). The ends were cut back, 3 bases at V and 1 base at J, with 7 bases in the middle. CDR3 length: 14 residues.

On this clone itself: Gene labels here are mouse ones. The CDR3 end is not reached by the read, which stops 4 residues before it; the germline J gene fills it in. This chain uses TRBV1 with TRBJ2-5; 8 bases agree with TRBD1. CDR3 length: 14 residues. Germline-derived CDR1 and CDR2 are NSQYPW and LRSPGD (reference sequence). The CDR3 DNA, read in part, is TGCACCTGCAGTGCCGACAGGGGAAAAGAC. Its protein product is CTCSADRGKD. The whole CDR3 is CTCSADRGKDTQYF. The full variable domain, in which reference TRBV1 and TRBJ2-5 provide the parts outside the CDR3, is VTLLEQNPRWRLVPRGQAVNLRCILKNSQYPWMSWYQQDLQKQLQWLFTLRSPGDKEVKSLPGADYLATRVTDTELRLQVANMSQGRTLYCTCSADRGKDTQYFGPGTRLLVL.

With regard to this clone: At one of its ends the junction is not consistent with the germline gene, which may arise from a read error. Genes and germline are mouse. The read halts 4 residues ahead of the CDR3 end, with the missing end drawn from the germline J gene. The V and J genes are TRBV13-3 and TRBJ2-7, with TRBD2 matching 11 bases. This CDR3 region has 17 residues. Germline values: CDR1 NNHDY, CDR2 SYVADS. CDR3 protein: CASRDGTGGLLSYEQYF. The sequenced part of the CDR3 DNA is TGTGCCAGCAGGGATGGGACTGGGGGCCTCCTCTCCTAT.